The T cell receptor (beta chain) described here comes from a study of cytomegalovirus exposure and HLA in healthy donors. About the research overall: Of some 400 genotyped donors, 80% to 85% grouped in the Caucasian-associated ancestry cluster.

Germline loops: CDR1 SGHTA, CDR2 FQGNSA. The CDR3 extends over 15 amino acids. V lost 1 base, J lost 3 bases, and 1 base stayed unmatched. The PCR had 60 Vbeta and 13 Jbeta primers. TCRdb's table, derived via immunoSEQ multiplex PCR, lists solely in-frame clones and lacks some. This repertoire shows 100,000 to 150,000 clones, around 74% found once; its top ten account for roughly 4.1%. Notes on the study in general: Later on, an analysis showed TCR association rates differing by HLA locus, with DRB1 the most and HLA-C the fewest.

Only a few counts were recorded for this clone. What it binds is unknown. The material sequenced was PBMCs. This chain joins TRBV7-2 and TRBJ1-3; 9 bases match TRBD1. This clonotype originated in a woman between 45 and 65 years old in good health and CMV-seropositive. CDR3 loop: CASSLDRGLGNTIYF. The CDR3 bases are TGTGCCAGCAGCTTAGACAGGGGGCTTGGAAACACCATATATTTT.